This note documents a single T cell receptor beta chain sequence. Other DNA sequences in the same sample also yield this CDR3. The sample is drawn from a study of OX40 agonist ivuxolimab in advanced cancers. Study context: It was permissible to have had prior anti-PD-1, anti-PD-L1 or anti-CTLA-4 therapy, and approximately 38% had some.

Repertoires were generated with immunoSEQ multiplex PCR, while TCRdb's copy carries only in-frame clones and drops some. The data contain about 65,000 clones, approximately 89% of them singletons. With 5 bases clipped from V and 8 bases from J, the junction kept 7 bases outside the gene matches. Germline CDR1 reads MNHNY; CDR2 reads SVGAGI (reference sequence). This CDR3 is built from 13 residues. The sequence was obtained from an adult with an advanced solid tumor such as melanoma, head and neck, liver or kidney cancer. The V call is TRBV6-6, the J call TRBJ1-2; 8 bases match TRBD1. The specimen was CD4+ or CD8+ T cells sorted from blood, collected in a trial of the OX40 agonist ivuxolimab. As DNA, the CDR3 is TGTGCCAGCAGTAGGACAGGGAGGGGAGGCTACACCTTC. Protein: CASSRTGRGGYTF.